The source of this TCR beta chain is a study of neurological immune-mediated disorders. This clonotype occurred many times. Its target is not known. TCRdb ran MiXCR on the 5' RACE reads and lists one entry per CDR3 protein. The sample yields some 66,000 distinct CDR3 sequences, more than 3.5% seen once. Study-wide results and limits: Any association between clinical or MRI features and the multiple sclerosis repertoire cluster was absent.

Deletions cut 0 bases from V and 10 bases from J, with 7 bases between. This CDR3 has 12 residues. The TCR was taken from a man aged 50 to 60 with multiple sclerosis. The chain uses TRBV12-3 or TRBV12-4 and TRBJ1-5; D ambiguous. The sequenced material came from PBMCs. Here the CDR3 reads CASSLAVGPQHF. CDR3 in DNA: TGTGCCAGCAGTTTAGCAGTCGGCCCCCAGCATTTT.